This is a list of T cell receptor beta chains from one sample in a study of tumor-infiltrating T cells and Merkel cell polyomavirus. Only in-frame clones appear in the TCRdb table, and some are missing; sequencing was by immunoSEQ multiplex PCR. The top ten clones hold approximately 3% of a sample with 20,000 to 25,000 clones, 87% of them seen once. Sequenced sample: lymph node tissue. These receptors were taken from a man aged 50-59 years with Merkel cell carcinoma. The CDR3 runs from the conserved cysteine through the conserved F or W. The order of the fields is J gene, clone size, D gene, V gene, CDR3 DNA, CDR3 protein. D genes are given only for firm matches. Clone size is not always given. Where it is, it says once, few, many or a class for expanded clones.

j_call: TRBJ2-7; clone_size: once; d_call: TRBD2; v_call: TRBV5-1; cdr3_nt: TGCGCCAGCAGCCCGGGGACTAGCGGAACCTACGAGCAGTACTTC; cdr3_aa: CASSPGTSGTYEQYF
j_call: TRBJ1-1; clone_size: .; d_call: TRBD1; v_call: TRBV4-1; cdr3_nt: TGCGCCAGCATCCTCCAAGCGGGACAGGGCACTGAAGCTTTCTTT; cdr3_aa: CASILQAGQGTEAFF
j_call: TRBJ2-3; clone_size: .; d_call: TRBD1; v_call: TRBV5-1; cdr3_nt: TGCGCCAGCAGCTTCCAAGTCCAGGGGGCCGGTGATACGCAGTATTTT; cdr3_aa: CASSFQVQGAGDTQYF
j_call: TRBJ2-5; clone_size: .; d_call: .; v_call: TRBV9; cdr3_nt: TGTGCCAGCAGCCCCCTAGGCGGCCAAGAGACCCAGTACTTC; cdr3_aa: CASSPLGGQETQYF
j_call: TRBJ2-2; clone_size: .; d_call: .; v_call: TRBV4-2; cdr3_nt: TGTGCCAGCAGCCAAGAGGCCACCAACACCGGGGAGCTGTTTTTT; cdr3_aa: CASSQEATNTGELFF
j_call: TRBJ2-3; clone_size: .; d_call: TRBD1; v_call: TRBV5-1; cdr3_nt: TGCGCCAGCAGCATTGGGACAGGAACTAGCACAGATACGCAGTATTTT; cdr3_aa: CASSIGTGTSTDTQYF
j_call: TRBJ2-1; clone_size: .; d_call: TRBD2; v_call: TRBV9; cdr3_nt: TGTGCCAGCAGCGTAGGGACTAGCGGGGGGGCAATGCAGTTCTTC; cdr3_aa: CASSVGTSGGAMQFF
j_call: TRBJ2-5; clone_size: .; d_call: .; v_call: TRBV9; cdr3_nt: TGTGCCAGCAGCGTAGGGGCAGGGATGGAGACCCAGTACTTC; cdr3_aa: CASSVGAGMETQYF
j_call: TRBJ2-1; clone_size: .; d_call: .; v_call: TRBV7-3; cdr3_nt: TGTGCCAGCAGCCCGGGACCGCGGGGCCTATCCTACAATGAGCAGTTCTTC; cdr3_aa: CASSPGPRGLSYNEQFF
j_call: TRBJ2-7; clone_size: once; d_call: .; v_call: TRBV2; cdr3_nt: TGTGCCAGCAGGAACCCGACACTTCAGAACGAGCAGTACTTC; cdr3_aa: CASRNPTLQNEQYF
j_call: TRBJ2-5; clone_size: few; d_call: .; v_call: TRBV6-5; cdr3_nt: TGTGCCAGCAGTTACATGGGGCAGGGGGGAGAGACCCAGTACTTC; cdr3_aa: CASSYMGQGGETQYF
j_call: TRBJ2-5; clone_size: .; d_call: .; v_call: TRBV7-9; cdr3_nt: TGTGCCAGTGCGAGGGGGGGCGGCCAAGAGACCCAGTACTTC; cdr3_aa: CASARGGGQETQYF